The 26 T cell receptor beta chains listed next were all sequenced from one sample in a study of T cells in Graves' hyperthyroidism and ophthalmopathy (dated 2019 in TCRdb). The library relied on multiplex PCR. The reads were generated on an Illumina HiSeq 2000. Amplification of TCR beta CDR3 regions was carried out from RNA transcripts. The first round of RT-PCR for the TCR CDR3 was performed with the HTBI primer set and the Qiagen OneStep RT-PCR kit. TCRdb passed the public sequencing reads through fastp at Q25 and MiXCR, retaining productive beta sequences. Every CDR3 protein is listed once, alongside the most common genes and DNA of its rows. The table for this sample lists more than 300,000 distinct CDR3 sequences; roughly 15% of them were counted only once. The ten largest clones add up to almost 35% of the sample. Material: blood. These receptors were obtained from a woman in her twenties or thirties with Graves' hyperthyroidism that later progressed to Graves' ophthalmopathy.

There are a few counts of this clonotype. The chain links TRBV29-1 to TRBJ1-1; D unresolved. The CDR3 is 14 amino acids. Germline-derived CDR1 and CDR2 are SQVTM and ANQGSEA. V dropped 7 bases and J dropped 4 bases, with 19 bases sitting between them. As DNA, the CDR3 is TGCAGCGCTGATACAGCAGGACGCACCACTGAAGCTTTCTTT. Protein: CSADTAGRTTEAFF.

This chain links TRBV12-3 or TRBV12-4 with TRBJ2-5, with 10 nucleotides matching TRBD1. This CDR3 spans 14 amino acids. J lost 5 bases, V lost 2 bases, and 2 bases had no gene match. This CDR3 reads CASSLMGQGETQYF. CDR3 DNA: TGTGCCAGCAGTTTAATGGGACAGGGGGAGACCCAGTACTTC.

This clonotype appeared a few times. The chain uses TRBV20-1 and TRBJ2-7; 11 nucleotides align to TRBD2. V gave up 6 bases and J gave up 4 bases; unmatched junction bases: 11. The CDR3 has 15 amino acids. Germline CDR1 reads DFQATT; CDR2 reads SNEGSKA (reference sequence). The CDR3 region has the DNA TGCAGTGCCCCTAAGCATAGCGGGAGGGGATACGAGCAGTACTTC. Translating it yields CSAPKHSGRGYEQYF.

This clonotype was detected a few times. The rearrangement links TRBV20-1 to TRBJ1-3; D ambiguous. Between the trimmed V and J ends, which lost 2 bases and 0 bases, there was a span of 8 bases. Germline assignment: CDR1 DFQATT and CDR2 SNEGSKA (reference sequence). This CDR3 comprises 14 residues. CDR3 coding DNA: TGCAGTGCTAGATTGTTCTCCTCTGGAAACACCATATATTTT. Translated: CSARLFSSGNTIYF.

Many counts were recorded for this clonotype. This chain links TRBV11-1 with TRBJ2-7; 7 nucleotides match TRBD1. The CDR3 sequence is 16 residues long. Trimming at V came to 2 bases and at J to 4 bases, leaving 11 bases not matched to a gene. Looked up from germline, CDR1 is SGHAT and CDR2 is FQDESV (reference sequence). The CDR3 nucleotides read TGTGCCAGCAGCTTAAGGACCGGGACAGTAGAATACGAGCAGTACTTC. Its translation: CASSLRTGTVEYEQYF.

Details on this clonotype: The junction differs from germline at one of its ends, possibly a read error. The chain is built from TRBV19 and TRBJ1-5; D is perhaps TRBD1 (6 bases). The CDR3 is 15 residues long. Germline CDR1 and CDR2: LNHDA and SQIVND (reference sequence). CDR3 residues: CANSPQGGETQPQHF. In nucleotides, the CDR3 is TGTGCCAATAGTCCACAGGGAGGGGAGACTCAGCCCCAGCATTTT. Based on the CDR3 plus reference TRBV19 and TRBJ1-5, the full variable domain is DGGITQSPKYLFRKEGQNVTLSCEQNLNHDAMYWYRQDPGQGLRLIYYSQIVNDFQKGDIAEGYSVSREKKESFPLTVTSAQKNPTAFYLCANSPQGGETQPQHFGDGTRLSIL.

The V gene is TRBV19, the J gene TRBJ2-1; 11 positions match TRBD1. This CDR3 region has 16 residues. J lost 0 bases, V lost 4 bases, and 2 bases had no gene match. Per germline, CDR1 LNHDA and CDR2 SQIVND (reference sequence). Written as DNA, the CDR3 is TGTGCCAGTAGTACGGACAGGGGGCCCTCCTACAATGAGCAGTTCTTC. Protein: CASSTDRGPSYNEQFF.

This clonotype was observed a few times. V is TRBV27 and J is TRBJ2-1; D remains unclear. The V end was cut by 0 bases, the J end by 7 bases, with 7 bases between. The length of the CDR3 is 13 residues. Germline V CDR1 and CDR2: MNHEY, SMNVEV (reference sequence). The CDR3, as DNA: TGTGCCAGCAGTTTATCGAACGGGAATGAGCAGTTCTTC. Encoded protein: CASSLSNGNEQFF.

Worth noting for this clonotype: The conserved closing phenylalanine or tryptophan is absent in this CDR3, likely reflecting a read error. The chain employs TRBV20-1 and TRBJ1-4; the match to TRBD1 covers 11 bases. CDR3 length equals 15 residues. Unmatched junction bases numbered 11, after V lost 6 bases and J lost 8 bases. Per germline, CDR1 DFQATT and CDR2 SNEGSKA (reference sequence). Here the CDR3 reads CSATLTGTGGEKLFS. The CDR3 nucleotides read TGCAGTGCAACCCTGACCGGGACAGGGGGGGAAAAACTGTTTTCT.

This clonotype was recorded many times. This chain links TRBV19 with TRBJ1-1; D not certain. Trimming stripped 6 bases from V and 5 bases from J, with 16 bases between. Germline CDR1 and CDR2: LNHDA and SQIVND (reference sequence). The CDR3 spans 14 residues. CDR3 in amino acids: CASSAVLVGTEAFF. The CDR3 DNA is TGTGCCAGTAGCGCCGTGCTAGTGGGGACTGAAGCTTTCTTT.

This clonotype turned up a few times. The chain is built from TRBV28 and TRBJ2-3; TRBD2 aligns across 9 bases. In germline, CDR1 is MDHEN, CDR2 SYDVKM. V lost 6 bases and J lost 0; bases outside the gene matches: 7. This CDR3 contains 16 residues. CDR3 loop: CASRNSGGRSTDTQYF. For the CDR3, the DNA is TGTGCCAGCAGGAATAGCGGGGGCCGAAGCACAGATACGCAGTATTTT. Full variable domain (rest looked up from reference TRBV28 and TRBJ2-3): DVKVTQSSRYLVKRTGEKVFLECVQDMDHENMFWYRQDPGLGLRLIYFSYDVKMKEKGDIPEGYSVSREKKERFSLILESASTNQTSMYLCASRNSGGRSTDTQYFGPGTRLTVL.

The table lists this clonotype with many counts. DNA of the CDR3: TGTGCCAGCAGTACACAGAGAGGATACAATGAGCAGTTCTTC. This encodes CASSTQRGYNEQFF. This chain links TRBV6-1 with TRBJ2-1; D is unclear. From germline, CDR1 is MNHNS and CDR2 SASEGT. V was pared by 5 bases and J by 4 bases, with 12 bases between. The CDR3 covers 14 residues.

In DNA, the CDR3 is TGTGCCAGTAGTGCCAGGGGAAATGGCTACACCTTC. Amino acid sequence: CASSARGNGYTF. The J gene is TRBJ1-2, the V gene TRBV19, with D possibly TRBD1 on 6 matching bases. CDR3 size: 12 residues. V lost 5 bases and J 6 bases, leaving 10 bases between the germline ends. Germline CDR1 reads LNHDA; CDR2 reads SQIVND (reference sequence).

The genes are TRBV20-1 and TRBJ2-5, with D unclear. Germline V gives CDR1 DFQATT, CDR2 SNEGSKA (reference sequence). V lost 3 bases to trimming and J lost 4 bases, with 9 bases between them. The length of the CDR3 is 12 residues. The CDR3 sequence: CSARKPRETQYF. The CDR3 nucleotides read TGCAGTGCTAGGAAGCCCAGAGAGACCCAGTACTTC.

This clonotype was seen at least ten times. V gene TRBV4-2 combines with J gene TRBJ1-5; D unclear. The CDR3 covers 15 residues. The V gene's germline CDR1 is LGHNA and CDR2 YNFKEQ. V was pared by 0 bases and J by 5 bases, with 11 bases between. The DNA of the CDR3 is TGTGCCAGCAGCCAAGATCTGGAGCCCGATCAGCCCCAGCATTTT. Translating it yields CASSQDLEPDQPQHF.

This clonotype was detected ten times or more. This rearrangement joins TRBV30 to TRBJ2-1, with D hard to call. Trimming cost V 1 base and J 8 bases, with 6 bases left between them. The V gene's germline CDR1 is GTSNPN and CDR2 SVGIG (reference sequence). The CDR3 has 11 amino acids. CDR3 sequence (DNA): TGTGCCTGGAGTGAAGGGTATGAGCAGTTCTTC. Translating it yields CAWSEGYEQFF.

This clonotype was picked up a small number of times. The chain uses TRBV13 and TRBJ1-2, with 9 bases matching TRBD1. V trimming: 5 bases; J trimming: 2 bases; junction bases outside the gene matches: 6. Germline values: CDR1 PRHDT, CDR2 FYEKMQ (reference sequence). The CDR3 contains 15 residues. Written as DNA, the CDR3 is TGTGCCAGCAGCGTCGGACAGGGGAACAACTATGGCTACACCTTC. Amino acid sequence: CASSVGQGNNYGYTF.

The genes are TRBV30 and TRBJ2-1; the D gene is possibly TRBD1 (5 bases). Between the trimmed V and J ends, which lost 2 bases and 2 bases, there was a span of 10 bases. The germline V gene has CDR1 GTSNPN and CDR2 SVGIG (reference sequence). The CDR3 runs 14 residues. The chain's CDR3 is CAWSMQGAYNEQFF. For the CDR3, the DNA is TGTGCCTGGAGTATGCAAGGGGCCTACAATGAGCAGTTCTTC.

The sample holds many counts of this clonotype. This chain links TRBV30 with TRBJ2-1; TRBD2 agrees at 10 bases. With V trimmed by 3 bases and J by 3 bases, 5 bases remained unmatched. This CDR3 spans 15 amino acids. Germline V CDR1 and CDR2: GTSNPN, SVGIG (reference sequence). The CDR3 region has the DNA TGTGCCTGGAGCACCGGGACTAGCGACTACAATGAGCAGTTCTTC. This codes for CAWSTGTSDYNEQFF.

This clonotype was seen at least ten times. J is TRBJ2-2 and V is TRBV6-1; maybe TRBD1 (6 bases). Germline-derived CDR1 and CDR2 are MNHNS and SASEGT. Trimming shortened V by 6 bases and J by 0 bases, and 20 bases separated the two germline ends. CDR3 length: 18 amino acids. The CDR3 DNA is TGTGCCAGCAGCACCCATGATACAGGGTTTCCGAACACCGGGGAGCTGTTTTTT. Translated, it gives CASSTHDTGFPNTGELFF.

The gene calls are TRBV3-1 and TRBJ2-5; TRBD1 matches 8 bases. J was trimmed by 5 bases and V by 4 bases; bases with no gene match: 15. This CDR3 spans 17 amino acids. The germline V gene encodes CDR1 LGHDT and CDR2 YNNKEL (reference sequence). For the CDR3, the DNA is TGTGCCAGCAGCCCAAAGGACAGGGAGACCCTTGGCGAGACCCAGTACTTC. It specifies CASSPKDRETLGETQYF.

A few counts support this clonotype. The chain combines TRBV7-9 with TRBJ2-1; 7 bases are shared with TRBD2. Germline lookup yields CDR1 SEHNR and CDR2 FQNEAQ (reference sequence). This CDR3 is built from 15 residues. Trimming removed 4 bases from V and 0 bases from J; junction bases left unmatched: 3. The CDR3 is CASSSLAASYNEQFF. The CDR3 DNA reads as TGTGCCAGCAGCTCCCTAGCGGCCTCCTACAATGAGCAGTTCTTC.

In this sample, this clonotype turned up many times. The chain has TRBV18 and TRBJ2-7, with 8 bases matching TRBD2. Germline V CDR1 and CDR2: KGHSH, LQKENI. Trimming cost V 2 bases and J 2 bases; bases outside gene matches: 8. The CDR3 extends over 16 amino acids. CDR3: CASSPFESGSPYEQYF. In DNA form, the CDR3 reads TGTGCCAGCTCACCATTCGAAAGCGGGAGCCCCTACGAGCAGTACTTC.

This clonotype was observed at least ten times. The J gene is TRBJ2-7, the V gene TRBV7-9; TRBD2 aligns across 10 bases. Trimming at V came to 7 bases and at J to 4 bases, leaving 10 bases not matched to a gene. The germline V gene has CDR1 SEHNR and CDR2 FQNEAQ (reference sequence). The CDR3 is 15 amino acids. The CDR3 bases are TGTGCCAGCACCGGGACTAGCGCCTACTCATACGAGCAGTACTTC. Translation gives CASTGTSAYSYEQYF.

This clonotype was seen many times. The V call is TRBV27, the J call TRBJ2-7; TRBD2 matches at 9 bases. This CDR3 is 14 amino acids long. V shed 5 bases and J 4 bases; nucleotides not matched to a gene: 6. Germline V CDR1 and CDR2: MNHEY, SMNVEV (reference sequence). This CDR3 reads CASSDLAGLYEQYF. The CDR3 DNA is TGTGCCAGCAGTGATCTAGCGGGGTTGTACGAGCAGTACTTC.

This clonotype appeared a few times. The V gene is TRBV7-2, the J gene TRBJ2-1, with unresolved D. V lost 1 base and J 9 bases, leaving 7 bases between the germline ends. Germline loops: CDR1 SGHTA, CDR2 FQGNSA. This CDR3 region has 12 residues. The chain's CDR3 is CASSLVFGEQFF. The DNA of the CDR3 is TGTGCCAGCAGCTTAGTGTTTGGTGAGCAGTTCTTC. The full variable domain, in which reference TRBV7-2 and TRBJ2-1 provide the parts outside the CDR3, is GAGVSQSPSNKVTEKGKDVELRCDPISGHTALYWYRQSLGQGLEFLIYFQGNSAPDKSGLPSDRFSAERTGGSVSTLTIQRTQQEDSAVYLCASSLVFGEQFFGPGTRLTVL.